This T cell receptor beta chain was sequenced for a study of blood T cells in healthy people across ages. Broader study findings: A conclusive naive versus antigen-experienced comparison was prevented by the unsorted PBMCs. There were more naive CD4+ cells and higher diversity in long-lived donors than in aged donors.

Concerning this clonotype itself: Its antigen is unidentified.

The authors isolated at least 7 million PBMCs per sample. Germline lookup yields CDR1 SGHNT and CDR2 YENEEA. The V and J ends lost 8 bases and 8 bases, in that order; junction bases with no gene match: 19. The CDR3 sequence is 18 residues long. Together with a sample-barcoded 5' primer, a J-beta primer mix was included in a second PCR lasting 7 to 11 cycles. With 12 random nucleotides, a template-switch adaptor tagged each individual cDNA molecule. TCRdb processed the 5' RACE reads anew with MiXCR; each CDR3 protein has one entry. The table lists about 1,400,000 distinct CDR3 sequences, 35% to 45% of them singletons, with 7.9% in the top ten.

This chain links TRBV11-3 with TRBJ2-1; 12 bases are shared with TRBD2. Input material: blood. This clonotype was obtained from a woman in her late teens or twenties in good health. For the CDR3, the DNA is TGTGCCAGCGGCGATCCGACTAGCGGGGGATCAAGCGACTATGAGCAGTTCTTC. It is translated as CASGDPTSGGSSDYEQFF.